This T cell receptor (beta chain) stems from a study of blood T cells in healthy people across ages. The authors ran a second PCR of about 7 to 11 cycles using a sample-barcoded 5' primer and a J-beta primer mix. TCRdb reprocessed the 5' RACE reads with MiXCR, giving one entry per CDR3 protein. The sample has approximately 690,000 distinct CDR3 sequences, 40% to 45% seen once. In germline, CDR1 is SGDLS, CDR2 YYNGEE. This CDR3 has 15 residues. With 4 bases removed from V and 7 bases from J, the gap between germline ends came to 21 bases. Each donor's blood draw was approximately 10 milliliters of peripheral blood.

The chain combines TRBV9 with TRBJ2-7; D ambiguous. Sequencing was carried out using blood. This receptor was taken from a man aged 80 or over in good health. The CDR3 is CASSPVGSSYNEQYF. CDR3 coding DNA: TGTGCCAGCAGCCCAGTGGGTTCCTCCTACAATGAGCAGTACTTC.